A single sample is the source of the 20 T cell receptor beta chains below, sequenced in a study of identical twins. TCRdb called the 5' RACE reads again in MiXCR, with one record for every CDR3 protein. The sample holds about 250,000 distinct CDR3 sequences; about 7.5% are singletons and the top ten take 5% to 6%. These same data were also listed under a study on yellow fever vaccine responses in identical twins.

The sequenced sample consisted of CD8+ T cells sorted from blood. These receptors were taken from a woman younger than 35 in good health.

This clonotype was seen only a few times. The gene calls are TRBV11-2 and TRBJ1-1; no firm D call. This CDR3 is 16 amino acids long. Germline values: CDR1 SGHAT, CDR2 FQNNGV. V lost 2 bases and J 3 bases, leaving 16 bases between the germline ends. The CDR3 bases are TGTGCCAGCAGCTTAAGAGGAAGGTTGGACGACACTGAAGCTTTCTTT. Translating gives CASSLRGRLDDTEAFF.

This chain links TRBV7-9 with TRBJ1-2; TRBD1 matches 7 bases. J lost 6 bases, V lost 3 bases, and 16 bases had no gene match. Per the germline V gene, CDR1 is SEHNR and CDR2 is FQNEAQ (reference sequence). This CDR3 has 17 residues. The CDR3 reads CASSLKGQLTDMNGYTF. CDR3 nucleotide sequence: TGTGCCAGCAGCTTGAAGGGACAGCTAACGGATATGAATGGCTACACCTTC.

The J gene is TRBJ1-2, the V gene TRBV4-1; the D is unclear. The CDR3 has 14 residues. Germline CDR1 and CDR2: MGHRA and YSYEKL. V gave up 1 base and J gave up 4 bases, with 10 bases separating them. CDR3: CASSQVPETYGYTF. CDR3 in DNA: TGCGCCAGCAGCCAAGTTCCGGAAACCTATGGCTACACCTTC.

This clonotype was counted many times. The chain combines TRBV6-1 with TRBJ1-2, with D possibly TRBD1 on 5 matching bases. The CDR3 spans 13 residues. Trimming pared 6 bases from V and 8 bases from J, leaving 16 bases between. Looked up from germline, CDR1 is MNHNS and CDR2 is SASEGT. CDR3 sequence (DNA): TGTGCCAGCAGCCAGGGACCTGTCTGGGGCTACACCTTC. This translates into CASSQGPVWGYTF.

This clonotype was counted only a few times. The chain links TRBV24-1 to TRBJ2-3, with a weak D call TRBD2 (6 bases). The CDR3 runs 15 residues. V shed 4 bases and J shed 2 bases, with 12 bases lying between them. Germline assignment: CDR1 KGHDR and CDR2 SFDVKD. The CDR3 sequence: CATSEPGAYTDTQYF. The CDR3 coding sequence is TGTGCCACCAGTGAACCGGGAGCCTACACAGATACGCAGTATTTT.

This clonotype was observed at least ten times. The chain couples TRBV7-9 to TRBJ2-1; D remains unclear. This CDR3 is built from 12 residues. Germline V gives CDR1 SEHNR, CDR2 FQNEAQ (reference sequence). V shed 3 bases and J shed 10 bases, with 10 bases lying between them. The CDR3 spells CASSFGAREQFF. The CDR3 coding sequence is TGTGCCAGCAGCTTCGGTGCGAGAGAGCAGTTCTTC.

This clonotype was found a few times. The chain carries TRBV4-1 and TRBJ2-1, with D perhaps matching TRBD1 (5 bases). V lost 1 base to trimming and J lost 12 bases, with 13 bases between them. Germline V gene sequence: CDR1 MGHRA, CDR2 YSYEKL. This CDR3 is built from 13 residues. CDR3 region: CASSQVLDIWQFF. Here the CDR3 DNA reads TGCGCCAGCAGCCAAGTACTGGACATTTGGCAGTTCTTC.

This clonotype came up many times. The V and J genes are TRBV4-1 and TRBJ2-2; TRBD1 matches 9 bases. J was trimmed by 2 bases and V by 1 base; bases with no gene match: 8. The V gene's germline CDR1 is MGHRA and CDR2 YSYEKL. CDR3 size: 18 residues. The CDR3 sequence is CASSQVGTGNPNTGELFF. CDR3 nucleotides: TGCGCCAGCAGCCAAGTAGGGACAGGGAACCCAAACACCGGGGAGCTGTTTTTT.

At least ten counts were recorded for this clonotype. The chain is built from TRBV5-5 and TRBJ2-7; D tentatively reads TRBD1 or TRBD2 (5 bases each). V gave up 0 bases and J gave up 3 bases, with 10 bases separating them. From germline, CDR1 is SGHKS and CDR2 YYEKEE (reference sequence). The CDR3 loop spans 14 amino acids. The CDR3 loop reads CASSLDWGSYEQYV. The CDR3 DNA reads TGTGCCAGCAGCTTGGACTGGGGGAGCTACGAGCAGTACGTC.

This clonotype was seen a few times. The rearrangement links TRBV15 to TRBJ2-2; perhaps TRBD1 as D (5 bases). V lost 0 bases to trimming and J lost 0 bases, with 11 bases between them. Germline V CDR1 and CDR2: LNHNV, YYDKDF (reference sequence). This CDR3 has 17 residues. CDR3 nucleotide sequence: TGTGCCACCAGCAGAGATCCGCGACAGACGAACACCGGGGAGCTGTTTTTT. Translation: CATSRDPRQTNTGELFF.

V usage is TRBV7-9 and J usage is TRBJ1-3; 8 bases agree with TRBD1. Unmatched junction bases numbered 11, after V lost 5 bases and J lost 2 bases. The germline V gene has CDR1 SEHNR and CDR2 FQNEAQ (reference sequence). The CDR3 covers 17 residues. In DNA, the CDR3 is TGTGCCAGCAGCCCGCGACCAGGGGGCGAAGCTGGAAACACCATATATTTT. It translates to CASSPRPGGEAGNTIYF.

This clonotype was seen at least ten times. The gene calls are TRBV20-1 and TRBJ2-7; 7 bases line up with TRBD2. CDR3 length: 14 residues. Germline V CDR1 and CDR2: DFQATT, SNEGSKA (reference sequence). J lost 3 bases, V lost 5 bases, and 10 bases had no gene match. CDR3 DNA: TGCAGTGCTGCCCCCGGGACTACCTACTACGAGCAGTACTTC. Translated, it gives CSAAPGTTYYEQYF.

This chain joins TRBV28 and TRBJ1-1; the D is unclear. The V and J ends lost 1 base and 2 bases respectively, with 8 bases between them. CDR3 length equals 14 residues. Germline assignment: CDR1 MDHEN and CDR2 SYDVKM. DNA of the CDR3: TGTGCCAGCAGTTTATCAGCTGGCAACACTGAAGCTTTCTTT. It specifies CASSLSAGNTEAFF.

The chain employs TRBV7-9 and TRBJ1-1; D is uncertain. V was shortened by 5 bases and J by 10 bases, with 14 bases between the two germline ends. The CDR3 has 12 amino acids. The germline CDR1 and CDR2 sequences are SEHNR and FQNEAQ (reference sequence). CDR3 nucleotide sequence: TGTGCCAGCAGCACCGACCGTACCACAGCTTTCTTT. Translating it yields CASSTDRTTAFF.

This chain links TRBV9 with TRBJ2-1; 12 nucleotides line up with TRBD2. V was clipped by 3 bases and J by 1 base; unmatched bases: 2. From germline, CDR1 is SGDLS and CDR2 YYNGEE. The CDR3 is 16 amino acids. The CDR3 DNA reads TGTGCCAGCAGCGGACTAGCGGGGGCATCCTACAATGAGCAGTTCTTC. As protein: CASSGLAGASYNEQFF.

A few counts support this clonotype. The chain combines TRBV12-5 with TRBJ2-1; 13 bases agree with TRBD2. V was clipped by 0 bases and J by 4 bases; unmatched bases: 6. CDR3 length: 18 residues. CDR1 and CDR2 (germline): LGHNT, FRNRAP. The CDR3 DNA is TGTGCTAGTGGTTTGGTCCCCGGACTAGCGGGAGATTACAATGAGCAGTTCTTC. Its protein product is CASGLVPGLAGDYNEQFF. The full variable domain, completed using reference TRBV12-5 and TRBJ2-1, is DARVTQTPRHKVTEMGQEVTMRCQPILGHNTVFWYRQTMMQGLELLAYFRNRAPLDDSGMPKDRFSAEMPDATLATLKIQPSEPRDSAVYFCASGLVPGLAGDYNEQFFGPGTRLTVL.

This clonotype appeared a few times. The gene calls are TRBV2 and TRBJ2-1; the match to TRBD1 covers 9 bases. The CDR3 covers 14 residues. The germline V gene has CDR1 SNHLY and CDR2 FYNNEI. Germline trimming cut 9 bases from V and 3 bases from J; bases unmatched to any gene: 6. This chain's CDR3 is CARGGQGNYNEQFF. CDR3 nucleotides: TGTGCCAGGGGGGGACAGGGCAACTACAATGAGCAGTTCTTC.

This clonotype has just a few counts. The CDR3 protein is CASSYRAGSDNEQFF. The CDR3 bases are TGTGCCAGCAGTTACCGGGCAGGTTCGGACAATGAGCAGTTCTTC. V gene TRBV6-5 combines with J gene TRBJ2-1; D unresolved. Trimming shortened V by 2 bases and J by 5 bases, and 13 bases separated the two germline ends. Germline assignment: CDR1 MNHEY and CDR2 SVGAGI. CDR3 length equals 15 residues.

This clonotype was detected a few times. This sequence joins TRBV20-1 and TRBJ2-7; TRBD2 matches at 8 bases. This CDR3 region has 13 residues. Germline V gene sequence: CDR1 DFQATT, CDR2 SNEGSKA (reference sequence). V was pared by 3 bases and J by 1 base, with 2 bases of the junction left unmatched. DNA for the CDR3: TGCAGTGCTAGTAGCGGGGAGTCCTACGAGCAGTACGTC. It is translated as CSASSGESYEQYV.

This clonotype was seen at least ten times. This chain links TRBV15 with TRBJ2-7; 12 nucleotides line up with TRBD2. The ends lost 9 bases at V and 4 bases at J; junction bases unmatched: 7. Germline V gene data show CDR1 as LNHNV and CDR2 as YYDKDF (reference sequence). The CDR3 contains 14 residues. The CDR3 region is CATDLAGGRYEQYF. The CDR3 nucleotides are TGTGCCACGGATCTAGCGGGAGGGCGGTACGAGCAGTACTTC.